This entry concerns a single T cell receptor beta chain. The antigen is undetermined. The record originates from a study of cytomegalovirus exposure and HLA in healthy donors. Whole-study results and caveats: Later on, a genetic analysis was performed. It linked a missense variant in DCLRE1C with V- and J-gene trimming of TCR beta. Per published reports, the classifier diagnosed cytomegalovirus status with high specificity and sensitivity.

The PCR was carried out with 60 Vbeta primers and 13 Jbeta primers. Measured with immunoSEQ multiplex PCR; TCRdb has only the in-frame clones, and not every one. This sample has 150,000 to 200,000 clones, with roughly 87% found just once. There are 14 residues in the CDR3. V gave up 2 bases and J gave up 6 bases; unmatched junction bases: 3. Germline CDR1 SEHNR, CDR2 FQNEAQ (reference sequence). Sequencing input: PBMCs. The source of this sequence is a man aged 45-65 years in good health and CMV-seropositive. The chain recombines TRBV7-9 with TRBJ2-1; 8 bases agree with TRBD1. The CDR3 DNA follows: TGTGCCAGCAGCTTAAGTACAGGGGGCAATGAGCAGTTCTTC. Translated: CASSLSTGGNEQFF.